This T cell receptor beta chain stems from a study of neoadjuvant anti-PD-1 for oral cavity cancer. Time point described: after neoadjuvant nivolumab, at surgical resection. The CDR3 covers 16 residues. With 3 bases removed from V and 4 bases from J, the gap between germline ends came to 19 bases. Germline values: CDR1 GTSNPN, CDR2 SVGIG (reference sequence). Assay used: immunoSEQ multiplex PCR; TCRdb lists only in-frame clones, some missing. Of under 6,500 clones in the sample, 45% to 65% were seen once. The chain carries TRBV30 and TRBJ1-3, with TRBD1 as a possible D gene (5 bases). Source: tumor tissue, taken after nivolumab (anti-PD-1) treatment. The sequence came from a person aged 40 to 85 with oral cavity squamous cell carcinoma. The CDR3 nucleotides are TGTGCCTGGAGAGCACCCGGGGACCAGGGAGGAAACACCATATATTTT. Translating it yields CAWRAPGDQGGNTIYF.